This T cell receptor beta chain was sequenced in a study of blood T cells in healthy people across ages. Drawn from each donor were ten milliliters of peripheral blood. The CDR3 totals 14 residues. Germline V gene data show CDR1 as MNHEY and CDR2 as SVGEGT. The V segment lost 6 bases and the J segment 11 bases; nucleotides outside the gene matches: 11. Worth noting for this clonotype: Its antigen is unidentified.

Next came a second PCR, run for about 7 to 12 cycles, which used a sample-barcoded 5' primer along with a J-beta primer mix. A template-switch adaptor that had 12 random nucleotides put a tag on each cDNA molecule. Each sample provided no less than 2.5 million CDR3-containing paired-end reads. MiXCR, run by TCRdb on the 5' RACE reads, gives a single entry per CDR3 protein. Of roughly 1,800,000 distinct CDR3 sequences detected, about 50% appear once; the ten largest clones hold roughly 2.1%. Study-level results: Donors of long life had a larger count of naive CD4+ cells and greater diversity than aged donors.

The rearrangement links TRBV6-2 or TRBV6-3 to TRBJ2-5; TRBD2 agrees at 11 bases. Sequencing was done on a sample of blood. The sequence came from a woman between 40 and 55 years old in good health. This chain's CDR3 is CASRTSGAYKEQYF. The CDR3 coding sequence is TGTGCCAGCAGGACTAGCGGGGCCTACAAGGAGCAGTACTTC.